This entry lists 21 T cell receptor beta chains sequenced from one sample in a study of brain metastases from non-small cell lung cancer. Here immunoSEQ multiplex PCR was the method, and the copy in TCRdb shows in-frame clones only, minus some. Here the sample spans around 1,700 clones, 81% being singletons. Sequencing used tissue from a brain metastasis. Receptor source: a donor at least 40 years old with non-small cell lung cancer.

V gene TRBV30 combines with J gene TRBJ1-2; weak D call: TRBD1 (5 bases). The CDR3 is 14 amino acids. Trimming stripped 7 bases from V and 1 base from J, with 16 bases between. Germline V gene lookup returns CDR1 GTSNPN and CDR2 SVGIG (reference sequence). This CDR3 is CALQVGSGNYGYTF. The CDR3 DNA sequence: TGTGCCTTACAGGTTGGATCGGGTAACTATGGCTACACCTTC.

With regard to this clone: This may be a read error: a much more frequent sequence differs by one nucleotide. The gene calls are TRBV9 and TRBJ2-2; D is undetermined. From germline, CDR1 is SGDLS and CDR2 YYNGEE. This CDR3 is built from 16 residues. Trimming left V 0 bases short and J 1 base short, with 10 bases between. The CDR3 loop reads CASSVAWTVNTGELFF. CDR3 DNA sequence: TGTGCCAGCAGCGTAGCCTGGACGGTGAACACCGGGGAGCTGTTTTTT.

The J gene is TRBJ2-3, the V gene TRBV7-2; 9 positions match TRBD2. The CDR3 runs 18 residues. CDR1 and CDR2 from the germline V gene are SGHTA and FQGNSA. With V trimmed by 1 base and J by 3 bases, 11 bases remained unmatched. CDR3 region: CASSLVLGAGGRTDTQYF. The CDR3 DNA reads TGTGCCAGCAGCTTAGTTCTAGGAGCGGGGGGCAGGACAGATACGCAGTATTTT.

The chain recombines TRBV19 with TRBJ2-3; TRBD2 matches at 15 bases. Germline V CDR1 and CDR2: LNHDA, SQIVND (reference sequence). V lost 5 bases to trimming and J lost 6 bases; unmatched junction nucleotides: 6. This CDR3 is built from 16 residues. The CDR3 sequence is CASSPGLAGGADTQYF. For the CDR3, the DNA is TGTGCCAGTAGTCCGGGACTAGCGGGGGGAGCTGATACGCAGTATTTT.

The V gene is TRBV5-4, the J gene TRBJ2-1, with 10 bases aligning to TRBD1. Germline CDR1 SGHNT, CDR2 YYREEE (reference sequence). The length of the CDR3 is 15 residues. V gave up 5 bases and J gave up 7 bases; unmatched junction bases: 9. The CDR3 nucleotides are TGTGCCAGCAGTTCGGCTCGGGACAGGGGAAATGAGCAGTTCTTC. As protein: CASSSARDRGNEQFF.

This chain links TRBV7-9 with TRBJ2-1, with D perhaps TRBD2 (5 bases). Germline CDR1 is SEHNR and CDR2 is FQNEAQ (reference sequence). CDR3 length: 16 residues. V was shortened by 0 bases and J by 0 bases, with 9 bases between the two germline ends. Here the CDR3 DNA reads TGTGCCAGCAGCTTAGCGAGGAGGATCTCCTACAATGAGCAGTTCTTC. Amino acids: CASSLARRISYNEQFF.

The chain employs TRBV11-2 and TRBJ1-1; no definite D call. The CDR3 is made up of 14 amino acids. V lost 5 bases, J lost 1 base, and 11 bases lay in between. Germline lookup yields CDR1 SGHAT and CDR2 FQNNGV. CDR3: CASSPSWANTEAFF. The CDR3 DNA follows: TGTGCCAGCAGCCCGTCGTGGGCGAACACTGAAGCTTTCTTT.

On this clone itself: It is unclear where the CDR3 begins or ends on the DNA, so no DNA is shown, and the CDR3 is as TCRdb lists it. V is TRBV6-5 and J is TRBJ1-5; the tabulated D call, TRBD1, remains unverified against the DNA. The CDR3 has 14 residues if both end residues are counted. Germline V gives CDR1 MNHEY, CDR2 SVGAGI. CDR3 loop: CASITGIAISPSIF.

Remarks on this clone: Other nucleotide sequences in the sample specify the same CDR3. The chain is built from TRBV7-9 and TRBJ2-6, with D unresolved. CDR1 is SEHNR and CDR2 is FQNEAQ in the germline V gene (reference sequence). The CDR3 is 17 residues long. Trimming removed 5 bases at V and 1 base at J, with 15 bases between. CDR3 sequence reads: CASSVKPQTSGANVLTF. The CDR3 nucleotides read TGTGCCAGCAGCGTGAAACCGCAAACTTCTGGGGCCAACGTCCTGACTTTC.

The chain combines TRBV3-1 (or the pseudogene TRBV3-2) with TRBJ1-5; D is undetermined. The length of the CDR3 is 14 residues. CDR1 is LGHDT, CDR2 YNNKEL, per germline (reference sequence). Trimming removed 3 bases from V and 4 bases from J, with 10 bases in between. The chain's CDR3 is CASSHPRQNQPQHF. DNA of the CDR3: TGTGCCAGCAGCCATCCCCGGCAGAATCAGCCCCAGCATTTT.

The chain recombines TRBV18 with TRBJ1-2; weak D call: TRBD1 (6 bases). V shed 4 bases and J shed 7 bases, with 10 bases lying between them. This CDR3 region has 12 residues. Germline lookup yields CDR1 KGHSH and CDR2 LQKENI. The CDR3 DNA sequence: TGTGCCAGCTCACTAGGACAGAGTGGCTACACCTTC. The encoded protein is CASSLGQSGYTF.

The genes are TRBV30 and TRBJ2-1; D ambiguous. Germline V lookup: CDR1 GTSNPN, CDR2 SVGIG (reference sequence). V lost 2 bases and J lost 10, with 12 bases in between. CDR3 length: 12 amino acids. CDR3 loop: CAWSPANREQFF. In DNA, the CDR3 is TGTGCCTGGAGTCCGGCGAACCGGGAGCAGTTCTTC.

The chain is built from TRBV5-6 and TRBJ2-5; the match to TRBD1 covers 11 bases. Unmatched junction bases numbered 7, after V lost 4 bases and J lost 5 bases. Germline values: CDR1 SGHDT, CDR2 YYEEEE. The CDR3 is made up of 15 amino acids. DNA for the CDR3: TGTGCCAGCAGCCCCGGACAGGGGGCTTGGGAGACCCAGTACTTC. Translating gives CASSPGQGAWETQYF.

To note about this clone: A much bigger clone sits one base away, suggesting this may be a read error. Other nucleotide sequences in the sample specify the same CDR3. V and J are TRBV24-1 and TRBJ1-5; D is ambiguous. The CDR3 covers 12 residues. Germline V gene data show CDR1 as KGHDR and CDR2 as SFDVKD. Here the CDR3 DNA reads TGTGCCACCAGTGAACGAAATCAGCCTCAGCATTTT. It encodes CATSERNQPQHF.

In regard to this clone: Other nucleotide sequences in the sample specify the same CDR3. This chain links TRBV9 with TRBJ2-3; D may be TRBD1 (5 bases). Germline CDR1 is SGDLS and CDR2 is YYNGEE. The V gene lost 0 bases and the J gene lost 1 base, with 9 bases spanning the gap. This CDR3 region has 15 residues. The CDR3 region has the DNA TGTGCCAGCAGCGTAGGGGAAGGGGGCACAGATACGCAGTATTTT. Translated, it gives CASSVGEGGTDTQYF.

Here the CDR3 DNA reads TGCGCCAGCAGCCGACAGGGGACAGAAAGTTTAAACTATGGCTACACCTTC. Amino acids: CASSRQGTESLNYGYTF. This chain connects TRBV4-3 to TRBJ1-2, with 8 bases that match TRBD1. V dropped 4 bases and J dropped 2; count of bases not matched to a gene: 12. CDR1 is LGHNA, CDR2 YSLEER, per germline. The CDR3 length is 17 residues.

Concerning this clone itself: Distinct nucleotide sequences in the sample also encode this CDR3. This chain joins TRBV2 and TRBJ2-2; D is possibly TRBD1 or TRBD2 (5 bases each). V was trimmed by 8 bases and J by 14 bases, leaving 15 bases between them. The CDR3 runs to 11 residues. CDR1 and CDR2 from the germline V gene are SNHLY and FYNNEI. In DNA form, the CDR3 reads TGTGCCAGCTACCGGGGCTCGGAACTGTTTTTT. This encodes CASYRGSELFF.

This chain uses TRBV19 with TRBJ2-2; D perhaps matches TRBD1 (6 bases). Germline CDR1 is LNHDA and CDR2 is SQIVND (reference sequence). The CDR3 sequence is 16 residues long. Deletions cut 3 bases from V and 4 bases from J, with 15 bases between. The CDR3 reads CASSIETGLSTGELFF. Written as DNA, the CDR3 is TGTGCCAGTAGTATCGAAACAGGGTTAAGCACCGGGGAGCTGTTTTTT. The full variable domain, its missing parts supplied by reference TRBV19 and TRBJ2-2, is DGGITQSPKYLFRKEGQNVTLSCEQNLNHDAMYWYRQDPGQGLRLIYYSQIVNDFQKGDIAEGYSVSREKKESFPLTVTSAQKNPTAFYLCASSIETGLSTGELFFGEGSRLTVL.

This clone was counted between two and nine times. The chain joins TRBV28 to TRBJ1-5; unclear D gene. CDR1 is MDHEN and CDR2 is SYDVKM in the germline V gene. There are 14 residues in the CDR3. Trimming took 2 bases from V and 4 from J, leaving 9 bases between them. This CDR3 is CASSLRLGNQPQHF. The DNA of the CDR3 is TGTGCCAGCAGTTTACGCCTGGGAAATCAGCCCCAGCATTTT.

The rearrangement uses TRBV10-1 and TRBJ2-7; unclear D gene. V was shortened by 4 bases and J by 0 bases, with 10 bases between the two germline ends. This CDR3 is 14 amino acids long. Germline V gene sequence: CDR1 WNHNN, CDR2 SYGVQD (reference sequence). CDR3 amino acids: CASSGPASSYEQYF. The CDR3 region has the DNA TGCGCCAGCAGTGGGCCAGCCAGCTCCTACGAGCAGTACTTC.

This chain links TRBV3-1 (or the pseudogene TRBV3-2) with TRBJ2-2; possible D gene TRBD1, 6 bases. Germline assignment: CDR1 LGHDT and CDR2 YNNKEL (reference sequence). V gave up 9 bases and J gave up 5 bases, with 7 bases separating them. CDR3 length equals 11 residues. CDR3 DNA sequence: TGTGCCAGTGGACAGACCGGGGAGCTGTTTTTT. Translated: CASGQTGELFF.